Here is one T cell receptor beta chain with its context. Measured with immunoSEQ multiplex PCR; TCRdb has only the in-frame clones, and not every one. Of around 150,000 clones detected, around 88% appear once; the ten largest clones hold about 5%. The entry originates in a study of blood T cell repertoires in COVID-19. V was clipped by 2 bases and J by 0 bases; unmatched bases: 21. The CDR3 loop spans 22 amino acids. Germline lookup yields CDR1 MDHEN and CDR2 SYDVKM. The chain is built from TRBV28 and TRBJ2-3, with 9 bases aligning to TRBD2. This receptor was taken from a human donor in a cohort sampled during active COVID-19. Sequenced input: peripheral blood. CDR3 sequence reads: CASSLPRSRTSDKNPSTDTQYF. CDR3 in DNA: TGTGCCAGCAGTTTACCCCGGTCCCGGACTAGCGACAAGAACCCTAGCACAGATACGCAGTATTTT.